These 31 T cell receptor beta chains were sequenced from one sample in a study of human T cells and chemical hapten exposure. TCRdb reanalysed the RACE reads using MiXCR and keeps one entry per CDR3 protein. Of around 80,000 distinct CDR3 sequences in the sample, under 10% are singletons; the top ten hold over 1.5%. Time point in this sample: healthy volunteer bleed at 6 weeks. The study extracted total RNA from unfractionated whole blood. Specimen: whole blood. These receptors were collected from a male donor in good health. Some clones in this sample may be carry-over from other donors' samples.

This clonotype was detected ten times or more. The gene calls are TRBV29-1 and TRBJ2-7; D is perhaps TRBD2 (5 bases). The CDR3 length is 11 residues. Deletions cut 7 bases from V and 13 bases from J, with 20 bases between. Per germline, CDR1 SQVTM and CDR2 ANQGSEA. The CDR3 is CSASDGRVQYF. CDR3 DNA: TGCAGCGCCTCAGACGGGCGGGTTCAATACTTC.

This clonotype has a handful of counts. This chain links TRBV9 with TRBJ1-5; 10 bases match TRBD1. CDR3 size: 15 residues. The germline V gene encodes CDR1 SGDLS and CDR2 YYNGEE. After removal of 4 bases from V and 4 bases from J, the junction contained 5 bases not matched to a gene. CDR3 DNA: TGTGCCAGCAGCCCGGACAGGGGGGCGAATCAGCCCCAGCATTTT. Its protein is CASSPDRGANQPQHF.

The V gene is TRBV4-2, the J gene TRBJ2-7, with D uncertain. Germline V gene lookup returns CDR1 LGHNA and CDR2 YNFKEQ. This CDR3 is built from 12 residues. Trimming cost V 5 bases and J 6 bases, with 11 bases left between them. This CDR3 is CASSKTPSEQYF. CDR3 in DNA: TGTGCCAGCAGCAAGACCCCCTCCGAGCAGTACTTC.

Here the CDR3 reads CASSYHDRGDSYEQYF. CDR3 nucleotides: TGTGCCAGCAGTTATCACGACAGGGGGGACTCCTACGAGCAGTACTTC. The V gene is TRBV6-5, the J gene TRBJ2-7; 9 bases match TRBD1. V shed 3 bases and J 0 bases; nucleotides not matched to a gene: 6. In germline, CDR1 is MNHEY, CDR2 SVGAGI. This CDR3 has 16 amino acids.

This clonotype turned up a few times. This chain uses TRBV15 with TRBJ1-2, with 7 bases aligning to TRBD1. Germline lookup yields CDR1 LNHNV and CDR2 YYDKDF (reference sequence). The CDR3 runs 15 residues. The V gene end was trimmed by 5 bases and the J gene end by 4 bases; junction bases not matched to a gene: 10. CDR3 region: CATSRPGQDPYGYTF. As DNA, the CDR3 is TGTGCCACCAGCCGTCCCGGACAGGATCCCTATGGCTACACCTTC.

This clonotype showed up just a few times. The chain carries TRBV5-4 and TRBJ2-3; D unresolved. The CDR3 is 15 amino acids. Germline values: CDR1 SGHNT, CDR2 YYREEE (reference sequence). Trimming removed 0 bases from V and 0 bases from J, with 8 bases in between. CDR3 in DNA: TGTGCCAGCAGCTTGGATCAGAGAAGCACAGATACGCAGTATTTT. The encoded protein is CASSLDQRSTDTQYF.

This clonotype was seen a few times. The chain combines TRBV6-5 with TRBJ1-2; D gene ambiguous. Deletions cut 2 bases from V and 0 bases from J, with 13 bases between. Germline V gives CDR1 MNHEY, CDR2 SVGAGI. The CDR3 has 16 residues. The CDR3 coding sequence is TGTGCCAGCAGTTACGGCCAGCGCCCCTCTAACTATGGCTACACCTTC. The encoded protein is CASSYGQRPSNYGYTF.

The chain employs TRBV5-1 and TRBJ1-1; the match to TRBD1 covers 9 bases. Trimming took 5 bases from V and 4 from J; bases not matched to a gene: 9. Germline assignment: CDR1 SGHRS and CDR2 YFSETQ. The CDR3 runs to 15 residues. The CDR3 loop is CASSLTSTGGTEAFF. CDR3 coding DNA: TGCGCCAGCAGTCTAACCTCGACAGGGGGCACTGAAGCTTTCTTT.

This clonotype was counted a few times. The V gene is TRBV5-4, the J gene TRBJ1-1; TRBD1 is a possible D gene (5 bases). From germline, CDR1 is SGHNT and CDR2 YYREEE (reference sequence). The CDR3 is 15 amino acids. V gave up 4 bases and J gave up 9 bases, with 22 bases separating them. CDR3 amino acids: CASSPTQGRAEQAFF. CDR3 bases: TGTGCCAGCAGCCCAACCCAGGGTCGGGCGGAACAAGCTTTCTTT.

This clonotype was seen more than once but under ten times. The rearrangement links TRBV20-1 to TRBJ2-7, with D possibly matching TRBD2 (5 bases). Trimming removed 3 bases from V and 2 bases from J, with 17 bases in between. From germline, CDR1 is DFQATT and CDR2 SNEGSKA (reference sequence). CDR3 length: 15 amino acids. The CDR3 sequence is CSARPPLSGAYEQYF. CDR3 nucleotides: TGCAGTGCTAGGCCCCCGTTGAGCGGAGCCTACGAGCAGTACTTC.

The chain combines TRBV15 with TRBJ2-5, with D perhaps TRBD1 or TRBD2 (5 bases each). This CDR3 is 16 amino acids long. The V and J ends lost 4 bases and 4 bases respectively, with 19 bases between them. CDR1 and CDR2 (germline): LNHNV, YYDKDF (reference sequence). This chain's CDR3 is CATSTPRGRERETQYF. CDR3 DNA sequence: TGTGCCACCAGCACCCCCCGGGGCAGGGAGCGAGAGACCCAGTACTTC.

This sequence joins TRBV6-5 and TRBJ1-6; D possibly corresponds to TRBD1 (5 bases). Germline V CDR1 and CDR2: MNHEY, SVGAGI. V gave up 10 bases and J gave up 7 bases, with 14 bases separating them. This CDR3 comprises 13 residues. The CDR3 DNA follows: TGTGCCACCTCGGGGACGGAGAATTCACCCCTCCACTTT. Its protein is CATSGTENSPLHF.

This clonotype showed up many times. The chain has TRBV20-1 and TRBJ2-1; 7 positions agree with TRBD2. Trimming cost V 5 bases and J 5 bases; bases outside gene matches: 0. The CDR3 runs to 11 residues. CDR1 and CDR2 (germline): DFQATT, SNEGSKA (reference sequence). Here the CDR3 reads CSAGLDNEQFF. CDR3 DNA: TGCAGTGCTGGACTAGACAATGAGCAGTTCTTC.

The CDR3 DNA sequence: TGTGCCAGCAGTACCCGGGACAGGGGCTCCTACGAGCAGTACTTC. This sequence encodes CASSTRDRGSYEQYF. The chain uses TRBV6-5 and TRBJ2-7; 10 bases fit TRBD1. Per germline, CDR1 MNHEY and CDR2 SVGAGI. J gave up 0 bases and V 5 bases, and 4 bases lay outside the gene matches. This CDR3 is 15 amino acids long.

This clonotype appeared a few times. The chain is built from TRBV2 and TRBJ2-1; 7 positions match TRBD2. Germline CDR1 SNHLY, CDR2 FYNNEI. Trimming removed 7 bases from V and 8 bases from J; junction bases left unmatched: 11. The CDR3 covers 14 residues. DNA of the CDR3: TGTGCCAGCATGAGAGGGAGGGCATCCGATGAGCAGTTCTTC. This encodes CASMRGRASDEQFF.

A few counts support this clonotype. This chain connects TRBV29-1 to TRBJ2-3, with D possibly called TRBD1 or TRBD2 (6 bases each). The CDR3 has 13 residues. The germline V and J ends were trimmed by 6 bases and 1 base, with 11 bases remaining between them. CDR1 is SQVTM and CDR2 is ANQGSEA in the germline V gene. CDR3 sequence reads: CSVRGRGTDTQYF. The CDR3 DNA sequence: TGCAGCGTCCGGGGGCGGGGCACAGATACGCAGTATTTT.

This chain uses TRBV7-9 with TRBJ2-7, with D unresolved. Germline-derived CDR1 and CDR2 are SEHNR and FQNEAQ (reference sequence). The length of the CDR3 is 15 residues. Trimming stripped 2 bases from V and 2 bases from J, with 13 bases between. The CDR3 is CASSLSQERAYEQYF. In nucleotides, the CDR3 is TGTGCCAGCAGCTTAAGCCAGGAGAGAGCCTACGAGCAGTACTTC. The complete variable domain, with remaining parts taken from reference TRBV7-9 and TRBJ2-7, reads DTGVSQNPRHKITKRGQNVTFRCDPISEHNRLYWYRQTLGQGPEFLTYFQNEAQLEKSRLLSDRFSAERPKGSFSTLEIQRTEQGDSAMYLCASSLSQERAYEQYFGPGTRLTVT.

This clonotype was counted only a few times. The J gene is TRBJ2-7, the V gene TRBV6-1; D unclear. Germline V gene data show CDR1 as MNHNS and CDR2 as SASEGT. CDR3 length equals 16 residues. The ends were cut back, 6 bases at V and 2 bases at J, with 20 bases in the middle. The CDR3 reads CASSANSWDQTYEQYF. The CDR3 region has the DNA TGTGCCAGCAGCGCGAATTCCTGGGATCAGACCTACGAGCAGTACTTC.

In its sample, this clonotype was seen a few times. J is TRBJ2-3 and V is TRBV5-6; D not resolved. The germline V and J ends were trimmed by 2 bases and 3 bases, with 4 bases remaining between them. Germline lookup yields CDR1 SGHDT and CDR2 YYEEEE. This CDR3 is built from 12 residues. The CDR3 DNA sequence: TGTGCCAGCAGCTTTCATACAGATACGCAGTATTTT. This translates into CASSFHTDTQYF.

This clonotype was observed many times. The chain is built from TRBV5-1 and TRBJ1-5; D remains unclear. The germline V and J ends were trimmed by 0 bases and 0 bases, with 10 bases remaining between them. This CDR3 region has 16 residues. Germline V lookup: CDR1 SGHRS, CDR2 YFSETQ. The CDR3 DNA reads TGCGCCAGCAGCTTGGATGGTGGAGATAGCAATCAGCCCCAGCATTTT. Its protein product is CASSLDGGDSNQPQHF.

This clonotype has just a few counts. CDR3 bases: TGTGCCACCACGACAGACCTCAACACTGAAGCTTTCTTT. The encoded protein is CATTTDLNTEAFF. The genes are TRBV2 and TRBJ1-1; perhaps TRBD1 as D (5 bases). V gave up 10 bases and J gave up 2 bases, with 14 bases separating them. The CDR3 runs 13 residues. Germline-derived CDR1 and CDR2 are SNHLY and FYNNEI.

This clonotype showed up just a few times. The CDR3 sequence is CASSDGRTDNSPLHF. For the CDR3, the DNA is TGTGCCAGCTCAGACGGACGGACCGATAATTCACCCCTCCACTTT. V is TRBV18 and J is TRBJ1-6, with unresolved D. In germline, CDR1 is KGHSH, CDR2 LQKENI. V was cut by 5 bases and J by 5 bases, with 13 bases left in between. This CDR3 region has 15 residues.

This clonotype was observed a few times. The chain recombines TRBV7-9 with TRBJ2-2, with D possibly being TRBD1 or TRBD2 (5 bases each). The CDR3 has 15 amino acids. From germline, CDR1 is SEHNR and CDR2 FQNEAQ (reference sequence). The V gene lost 10 bases and the J gene lost 2 bases, with 17 bases spanning the gap. In DNA form, the CDR3 reads TGTGCCACCGAAAAAGACAGCGGTAACACCGGGGAGCTGTTTTTT. Protein: CATEKDSGNTGELFF.

This clonotype was seen many times. V usage is TRBV12-3 or TRBV12-4 and J usage is TRBJ1-1; 7 nucleotides line up with TRBD1. This CDR3 is 14 amino acids long. V was clipped by 6 bases and J by 4 bases; unmatched bases: 8. The CDR3 sequence is CASSYRQGGTEAFF. The CDR3 region has the DNA TGTGCCAGCAGCTATAGACAGGGCGGCACTGAAGCTTTCTTT.

The rearrangement links TRBV6-2 or TRBV6-3 to TRBJ1-2, with a possible D match to TRBD1 (6 bases). The V gene lost 7 bases and the J gene lost 4 bases, with 13 bases spanning the gap. CDR1 and CDR2 (germline): MNHEY, SVGEGT. The CDR3 sequence is 13 residues long. CDR3 DNA sequence: TGTGCCAGCACCCAGACAGGAGTCTATGGCTACACCTTC. Its translation is CASTQTGVYGYTF.

The gene calls are TRBV11-1 and TRBJ1-2; 9 bases are shared with TRBD1. The germline V gene encodes CDR1 SGHAT and CDR2 FQDESV (reference sequence). The CDR3 is 16 residues long. V shed 4 bases, J shed 7 bases, and the junction held 13 bases outside the gene matches. CDR3 in DNA: TGTGCCAGCAGCTCGAAATGGGGGGACAGGGTGCCTGGCTACACCTTC. This gives the protein CASSSKWGDRVPGYTF.

The V gene is TRBV7-8, the J gene TRBJ2-7, with TRBD1 identical over 9 bases. V shed 3 bases, J shed 3 bases, and the junction held 6 bases outside the gene matches. Germline lookup yields CDR1 SGHVS and CDR2 FQNEAQ. The length of the CDR3 is 15 residues. The CDR3 sequence is CASSLSWGQGYEQYF. The DNA for the CDR3 is TGTGCCAGCAGCTTGTCGTGGGGACAGGGCTACGAGCAGTACTTC.

This clonotype was observed a few times. The chain joins TRBV20-1 to TRBJ2-1, with 7 bases lining up with TRBD2. V shed 4 bases and J 3 bases; nucleotides not matched to a gene: 3. CDR3 length: 13 amino acids. Germline V lookup: CDR1 DFQATT, CDR2 SNEGSKA (reference sequence). CDR3 amino acids: CSAKGDYYNEQFF. DNA for the CDR3: TGCAGTGCTAAAGGGGACTACTACAATGAGCAGTTCTTC.

CDR3 protein: CSASLPRGSTEAFF. CDR3 nucleotide sequence: TGCAGTGCTAGCCTCCCCCGCGGTTCCACTGAAGCTTTCTTT. V gene TRBV20-1 combines with J gene TRBJ1-1; no clear D. Germline V gene data show CDR1 as DFQATT and CDR2 as SNEGSKA (reference sequence). This CDR3 has 14 amino acids. V was shortened by 3 bases and J by 4 bases, with 15 bases between the two germline ends.

In its sample, this clonotype was seen many times. The chain joins TRBV10-2 to TRBJ1-5; 9 bases line up with TRBD1. The CDR3 is 13 amino acids. Germline CDR1 is WSHSY and CDR2 is SAAADI. The CDR3 DNA follows: TGCGCTATGGGACAGGGTTGGCAACAGCCCCAGCATTTT. Translating gives CAMGQGWQQPQHF.

There are a few counts of this clonotype. V is TRBV6-5 and J is TRBJ2-1; D possibly corresponds to TRBD1 (6 bases). V was clipped by 4 bases and J by 8 bases, with 12 bases between them. From germline, CDR1 is MNHEY and CDR2 SVGAGI. The CDR3 consists of 13 residues. The CDR3 coding sequence is TGTGCCAGCAGTTTACAGGGATCTGATGAGCAGTTCTTC. The encoded protein is CASSLQGSDEQFF.